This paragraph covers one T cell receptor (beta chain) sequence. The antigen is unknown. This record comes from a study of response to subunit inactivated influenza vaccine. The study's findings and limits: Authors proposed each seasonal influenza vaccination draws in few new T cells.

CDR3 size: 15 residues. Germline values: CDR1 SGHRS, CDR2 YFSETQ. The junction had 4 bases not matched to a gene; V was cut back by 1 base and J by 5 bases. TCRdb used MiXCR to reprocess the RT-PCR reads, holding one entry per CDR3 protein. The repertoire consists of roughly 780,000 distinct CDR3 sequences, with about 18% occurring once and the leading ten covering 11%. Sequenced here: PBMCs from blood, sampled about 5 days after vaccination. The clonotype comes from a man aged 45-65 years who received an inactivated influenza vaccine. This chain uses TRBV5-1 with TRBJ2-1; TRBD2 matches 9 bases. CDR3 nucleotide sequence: TGCGCCAGCAGCTTGTCAGCGGGGGGTAACAATGAGCAGTTCTTC. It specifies CASSLSAGGNNEQFF. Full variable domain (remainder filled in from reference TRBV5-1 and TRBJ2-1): KAGVTQTPRYLIKTRGQQVTLSCSPISGHRSVSWYQQTPGQGLQFLFEYFSETQRNKGNFPGRFSGRQFSNSRSEMNVSTLELGDSALYLCASSLSAGGNNEQFFGPGTRLTVL.